This TCR beta chain was profiled in a study of T cell repertoires in cytomegalovirus infection. For the study at large: As its CMV epitopes, the study selected recently identified HLA-C-restricted and well-studied HLA-B-restricted targets.

TCRdb independently ran MiXCR on the reads; one entry per CDR3 protein. This sample has 300,000 to 400,000 distinct CDR3 sequences; 25% to 30% occur once, and the top ten carry around 19%. Germline CDR1 is SQVTM and CDR2 is ANQGSEA. This CDR3 region has 14 residues. V lost 0 bases and J 6 bases, leaving 12 bases between the germline ends. On this clonotype: Its antigen is as yet unknown.

The rearrangement uses TRBV29-1 and TRBJ1-5; D possibly corresponds to TRBD1 (6 bases). The input for sequencing was cultured PBMCs, taken from culture after CMV antigen stimulation. This TCR was sampled from a human donor in good health (CMV status not recorded). Some clones in this sample may be carry-over from other donors' samples. For the CDR3, the DNA is TGCAGCGTTGAAGAAGCAGGGGTGGGTCAGCCCCAGCATTTT. It specifies CSVEEAGVGQPQHF.